This is a list of T cell receptor beta chains from one sample in a study of T cells after yellow fever vaccination. TCRdb called the 5' RACE reads again in MiXCR, with one record for every CDR3 protein. The sample holds about 300,000 distinct CDR3 sequences; 6.8% are singletons and the top ten take roughly a sixth. The sequencing here drew on PBMCs, taken more than 40 days after the first yellow fever vaccination. Receptors originate from a man younger than 30 who received the YFV17D yellow fever vaccine. CDR3s include the opening cysteine and the closing phenylalanine or tryptophan. A D gene is named only where the DNA matches it firmly. Where a row states a size, it is once, few, many or the class of an expanded clone; other rows omit it.

TRBJ1-1 | - | TRBV11-2 | many | TGTGCCAGCAGCTTAGTACGCGATACCGAAGCTTTCTTT | CASSLVRDTEAFF
TRBJ2-1 | TRBD2 | TRBV6-2/TRBV6-3 | few | TGTGCCAGCAGTTACTCTTTCCAGCGGGGGGAAGGTGAGCAGTTCTTC | CASSYSFQRGEGEQFF
TRBJ2-5 | TRBD1 | TRBV5-1 | many | TGCGCCAGCAGCGGGGGACAGGGTGCGGAGACCCAGTACTTC | CASSGGQGAETQYF
TRBJ2-7 | - | TRBV29-1 | - | TGCAGCGTCACTAACACGGCCTCCTACGAGCAGTGCTTC | CSVTNTASYEQCF
TRBJ1-1 | - | TRBV20-1 | many | TGCAGTGCTAGAGCGGTGGCAGGATACACTGAAGCTTTCTTT | CSARAVAGYTEAFF
TRBJ2-6 | - | TRBV5-1 | - | TGCGCCAGCAGCCCCCGTGAGGGGGTAACCTCTGGGGCCAACGTCCTGACTTTC | CASSPREGVTSGANVLTF
TRBJ2-5 | - | TRBV20-1 | few | TGCAGTGCTAGCAGGCCAAGAGAGACCCAGTACTTC | CSASRPRETQYF
TRBJ1-2 | TRBD1 | TRBV20-1 | many | TGCAGTGCTAGAAGGAGGGGGCGGGTTTATGGCTACACCTTC | CSARRRGRVYGYTF
TRBJ2-5 | TRBD2 | TRBV5-1 | - | TGCGCCAGCAGCCCTAGATTAGCGGGGTTGGGAGAGACCCAGTACTTC | CASSPRLAGLGETQYF
TRBJ2-3 | - | TRBV14 | - | TGTGCCAGCAGCCCCTACAGGGTTCTCACAGATACGCAGTATTTT | CASSPYRVLTDTQYF
TRBJ2-5 | TRBD2 | TRBV12-3/TRBV12-4 | many | TGTGCCAGCACTCCCAGCCAGCGGGGGATGGCCCAGTACTTC | CASTPSQRGMAQYF
TRBJ2-1 | TRBD1 | TRBV15 | - | TGTGCCACCAGCAGAGATCGGGGACAGGGTGGCTACAATGAGCAGTTCTTC | CATSRDRGQGGYNEQFF
TRBJ2-1 | - | TRBV12-3/TRBV12-4 | many | TGTGCCAGCAGCCTCTCCGCCGGGGACACTGAGCAGTTCTTC | CASSLSAGDTEQFF
TRBJ2-3 | - | TRBV4-3 | many | TGCGCCAGCAGCCAGGGGGGGCCAGATACGCAGTATTTT | CASSQGGPDTQYF
TRBJ1-6 | - | TRBV13 | - | TGTGCCAGCAGCTTAACCCAGTCGATTTATAATTCACCCCTCCACTTT | CASSLTQSIYNSPLHF
TRBJ1-4 | - | TRBV6-1 | - | TGTGCCAGCAGGGTTCCAGACATAAATGAAAAACTGTTTTTT | CASRVPDINEKLFF
TRBJ1-2 | - | TRBV5-8 | few | TGTGCCAGCAGCCCACGGACCTATGGCTACACCTTC | CASSPRTYGYTF
TRBJ2-7 | - | TRBV6-2/TRBV6-3 | few | TGTGCCAGCAGTTACAGGCAGGGGAACTACGAGCAGTACTTC | CASSYRQGNYEQYF
TRBJ2-1 | TRBD2 | TRBV6-1 | few | TGTGCCAGCAGTAAAAATGCGGGGGGCCTCTACAATGAGCAGTTCTTC | CASSKNAGGLYNEQFF
TRBJ2-3 | - | TRBV6-1 | - | TGTGCCAGCAGTGAAAGGCTCGGACACGGCACAGATACGCAGTATTTT | CASSERLGHGTDTQYF
TRBJ2-2 | - | TRBV4-3 | few | TGCGCCAGCAGCCAAGCCGGGCCCGGGCGCACCGGGGAGCTGTTTTTT | CASSQAGPGRTGELFF
TRBJ2-7 | - | TRBV5-1 | few | TGCGCCAGCAGCCCAGCGGCAGGGGGGATCTCCTACGAGCAGTACTTC | CASSPAAGGISYEQYF
TRBJ2-3 | - | TRBV9 | - | TGTGCCAGCAGCGTAGCGACAGATACGCAGTATTTT | CASSVATDTQYF
TRBJ1-1 | - | TRBV12-3/TRBV12-4 | few | TGTGCCAGCAGTTTAATCAGTGGGGGGGGGACGAGCACTGAAGCTTTCTTT | CASSLISGGGTSTEAFF
TRBJ1-2 | - | TRBV18 | many | TGTGCCAGCTCACCACCGGGCCTTTCCTATGGCTACACCTTC | CASSPPGLSYGYTF
TRBJ2-2 | TRBD2 | TRBV20-1 | - | TGCAGTGCTCGGCATAGCGGGGGGACCACCGGGGAGCTGTTTTTT | CSARHSGGTTGELFF
TRBJ1-2 | - | TRBV3-1 | few | TGTGCCAGCAGCCAAGAATGGGACCCATATGGCTACACCTTC | CASSQEWDPYGYTF
TRBJ2-3 | TRBD1 | TRBV20-1 | - | TGCAGTGCTAGTACAGGGGTAGGAGATACGCAGTATTTT | CSASTGVGDTQYF
TRBJ2-5 | TRBD1 | TRBV4-3 | - | TGCGCCAGCAGCCAAGATCGCAGGGGGCAAGAGACCCAGTACTTC | CASSQDRRGQETQYF
TRBJ1-2 | - | TRBV6-5 | - | TGTGCCAGCAGTTACTCGTTTGGGGGCGTAAGTGGCTACACCTTC | CASSYSFGGVSGYTF
TRBJ2-5 | - | TRBV7-9 | many | TGTGCCAGCAGCTGGGGGCCGGGGGGAGAGACCCAGTACTTC | CASSWGPGGETQYF
TRBJ2-7 | - | TRBV6-5 | few | TGTGCCAGCAGTTACTCCGGCATACCCGCTTCCTACGAGCAGTACTTC | CASSYSGIPASYEQYF
TRBJ1-2 | - | TRBV7-6 | - | TGTGCCAGCAGCTTAAGGGGTGATGGCTACACCTTC | CASSLRGDGYTF
TRBJ1-1 | - | TRBV20-1 | many | TGCAGTGCTAGAGGGTCCCTTAACACTGAAGCTTTCTTT | CSARGSLNTEAFF
TRBJ2-1 | TRBD2 | TRBV15 | few | TGTGCCACCAGCATTTCGGACCTGGGACTAGCACGAAGAGAGCAGTTCTTC | CATSISDLGLARREQFF
TRBJ2-2 | TRBD1 | TRBV7-9 | few | TGTGCCAGCAGTTATCCGGGACAGGGGGCTTGGAGCGGGGAGCTGTTTTTT | CASSYPGQGAWSGELFF
TRBJ2-5 | - | TRBV5-1 | many | TGCGCCAGCACCCTAATGGGCGGAACTCAAGAGACCCAGTACTTC | CASTLMGGTQETQYF
TRBJ2-7 | TRBD1 | TRBV5-1 | many | TGCGCCAGCAGCTTGTTCTCCTCGCCCACAGGGGTCGAGCAGTACTTC | CASSLFSSPTGVEQYF
TRBJ1-2 | - | TRBV12-3/TRBV12-4 | many | TGTGCCAGCACCTCGGGCCAGAACTTCCCAGCCTACTATGGCTACACCTTC | CASTSGQNFPAYYGYTF
TRBJ2-7 | - | TRBV14 | many | TGTGCCAGCAGCCAAGCTCCCTCCTACGAGCAGTACTTC | CASSQAPSYEQYF
TRBJ1-6 | TRBD1 | TRBV7-2 | - | TGTGCCAGCAGCTGGGGACAGATACTCTCTTATAATTCACCCCTCCACTTT | CASSWGQILSYNSPLHF
TRBJ1-1 | - | TRBV4-1 | few | TGCGCCAGCAGCCAAGAAGGGGCTGAAGCTTTCTTT | CASSQEGAEAFF
TRBJ2-1 | - | TRBV20-1 | - | TGCAGTGCTACCACCCCCACGTACAATGAGCAGTTCTTC | CSATTPTYNEQFF
TRBJ2-1 | TRBD1 | TRBV20-1 | - | TGCTGTGCTAGGAGACCCCGACAGGGAATTTATGGGTACAATGAGCAGTTCTTC | CCARRPRQGIYGYNEQFF
TRBJ1-5 | - | TRBV4-1 | - | TGCGCCAGCAGCCAGGGTATTTATCAGCCCCAGCATTTT | CASSQGIYQPQHF
TRBJ2-1 | TRBD2 | TRBV12-3/TRBV12-4 | - | TGTGCCAGCGCCAAAGGGACTAGCGGTTACAATGAGCAGTTCTTC | CASAKGTSGYNEQFF
TRBJ1-2 | - | TRBV15 | few | TGTGCCACCGGCACTCGTGGGCAGCTAAACTATGGCTACACCTTC | CATGTRGQLNYGYTF
TRBJ1-5 | - | TRBV6-1 | - | TGTGCCAGCAGAACCTGGGTCAGGGGTCAGCCCCAGCATTTT | CASRTWVRGQPQHF
TRBJ2-2 | - | TRBV6-1 | many | TGTGCCAGCGTGGAGGGGAACACCGGGGAGCTGTTTTTT | CASVEGNTGELFF
TRBJ1-2 | - | TRBV6-5 | many | TGTGCCAGCAGTTTACTTTTTGGTGGCTGGACCTTC | CASSLLFGGWTF
TRBJ1-1 | - | TRBV5-1 | few | TGCGCCAGCAGCTTGGCCCAAGGGGGTAACACTGAAGCTTTCTTT | CASSLAQGGNTEAFF
TRBJ1-4 | TRBD1 | TRBV20-1 | few | TGCAGTGTTAACAGGGGTACTAATGAAAAACTGTTTTTT | CSVNRGTNEKLFF
TRBJ2-2 | TRBD1 | TRBV7-3 | - | TGTGCCAGCAGTTACGGGACAGGGGGCGCGACCGGGGAGCTGTTTTTT | CASSYGTGGATGELFF
TRBJ2-7 | TRBD1 | TRBV2 | many | TGTGCCAGTAGGCCCGGACAGGGGGTCTACGAGCAGTACTTC | CASRPGQGVYEQYF
TRBJ2-5 | - | TRBV10-3 | - | TGTGCCATCAGTCCGGGCTCCCAAGAGACCCAGTACTTC | CAISPGSQETQYF
TRBJ1-2 | - | TRBV20-1 | - | TGCAGTGCTAGCCAGGGAGACAATGGCTACACCTTC | CSASQGDNGYTF
TRBJ2-3 | - | TRBV12-3/TRBV12-4 | few | TGTGCCAGCAGTAAACTTAAGGGGGGGGGCTATCTAGCAGATACGCAGTATTTT | CASSKLKGGGYLADTQYF
TRBJ2-1 | TRBD2 | TRBV18 | - | TGTGCCAGCTCACTCTGGACTAGCGGGGGGTTCTACAATGAGCAGTTCTTC | CASSLWTSGGFYNEQFF
TRBJ2-7 | - | TRBV12-3/TRBV12-4 | - | TGTGCCAGCAGTCGGATGTCCTACGAGCAGTACTTC | CASSRMSYEQYF